The TCR beta chain under discussion was sequenced for a study of control samples from healthy donors and cancer patients. Measured with immunoSEQ multiplex PCR; TCRdb has only the in-frame clones, and not every one. The table lists 150,000 or so clones, 90% to 95% of them singletons. Sequencing input: blood. This TCR derives from a man younger than 35 in good health.

As DNA, the CDR3 is TGTGCCATCGGAGGGGGTGGCTATGGCTACACCTTC. It codes for CAIGGGGYGYTF. The chain joins TRBV6-5 to TRBJ1-2, with a possible D match to TRBD1 (6 bases). The germline V gene has CDR1 MNHEY and CDR2 SVGAGI. Trimming cost V 10 bases and J 4 bases, with 13 bases left between them. The CDR3 consists of 12 residues.